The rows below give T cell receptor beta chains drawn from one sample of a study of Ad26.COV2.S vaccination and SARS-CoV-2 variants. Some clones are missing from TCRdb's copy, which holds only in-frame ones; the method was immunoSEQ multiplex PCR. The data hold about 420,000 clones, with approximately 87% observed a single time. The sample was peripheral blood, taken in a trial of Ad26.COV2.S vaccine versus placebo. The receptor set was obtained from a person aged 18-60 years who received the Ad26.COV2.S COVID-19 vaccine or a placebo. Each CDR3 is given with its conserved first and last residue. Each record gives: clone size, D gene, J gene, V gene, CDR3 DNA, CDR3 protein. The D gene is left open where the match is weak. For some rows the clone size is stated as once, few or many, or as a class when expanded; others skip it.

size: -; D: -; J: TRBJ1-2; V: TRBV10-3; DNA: TGTGCCATCAGTGAAAACGACTTGGTAGGTGGCTACACCTTC; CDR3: CAISENDLVGGYTF
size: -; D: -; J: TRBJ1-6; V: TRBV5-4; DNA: TGTGCCAGCAGCTGGGGGGGAGAGGTCTATAATTCACCCCTCCACTTT; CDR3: CASSWGGEVYNSPLHF
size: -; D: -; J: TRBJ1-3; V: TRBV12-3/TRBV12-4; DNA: TGTGCCAGCAGTTTGGGCTCTGGAAACACCATATATTTT; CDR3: CASSLGSGNTIYF
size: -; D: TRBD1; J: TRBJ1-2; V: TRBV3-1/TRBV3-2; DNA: TGTGCCAGCAGCCTGATATCCGGGACAGAAACCTTC; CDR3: CASSLISGTETF
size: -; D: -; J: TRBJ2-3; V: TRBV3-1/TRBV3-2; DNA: TGTGCCAGCCCCAAAGGGCAGGCCCGCACAGATACGCAGTATTTT; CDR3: CASPKGQARTDTQYF
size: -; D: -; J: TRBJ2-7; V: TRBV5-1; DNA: TGCGCCAGCAGCGGGCAGGGCCACGAGCAGTACTTC; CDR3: CASSGQGHEQYF
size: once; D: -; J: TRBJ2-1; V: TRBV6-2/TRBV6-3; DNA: TGTGCCAGCAGTCCAAAGTACTTCGGGGTTTACAATGAGCAGTTCTTC; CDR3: CASSPKYFGVYNEQFF
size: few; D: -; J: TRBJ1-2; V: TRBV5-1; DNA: TGCGCCAGCAGCTTGGCGGCCTATATCAGCCCCTATGGCTACACCTTC; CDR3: CASSLAAYISPYGYTF
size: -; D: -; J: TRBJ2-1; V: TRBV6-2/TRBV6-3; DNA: TGTGCCAGCAGTTACCGTAGAGGAGTCTACAATGAGCAGTTCTTC; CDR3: CASSYRRGVYNEQFF
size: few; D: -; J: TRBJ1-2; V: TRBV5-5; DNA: TGTGCCAGCAGCTTGGATGCTGGGACCTATGGCTACACCTTC; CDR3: CASSLDAGTYGYTF
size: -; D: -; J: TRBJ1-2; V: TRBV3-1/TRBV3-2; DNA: TGTGCCAGCAGCCAAACCCCAGACGGGAGCGGCTACACCTTC; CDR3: CASSQTPDGSGYTF
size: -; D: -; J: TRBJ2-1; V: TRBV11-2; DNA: TGTGCCAGTACAGGGAGCTCCTACAATGAGCAGTTCTTC; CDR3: CASTGSSYNEQFF
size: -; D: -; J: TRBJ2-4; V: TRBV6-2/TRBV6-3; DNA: TGTGCCAGCAGTTATGTCGGGGTGGGGGCCAAAAACATTCAGTACTTC; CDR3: CASSYVGVGAKNIQYF
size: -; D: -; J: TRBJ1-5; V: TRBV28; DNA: TGTGCCAGCAGATACAGGGTAAGCAATCAGCCCCAGCATTTT; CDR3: CASRYRVSNQPQHF
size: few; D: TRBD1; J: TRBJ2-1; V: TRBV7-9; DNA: TGTGCCAGCAGCGACAGGGGTACAGACGAGCAGTTCTTC; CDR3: CASSDRGTDEQFF
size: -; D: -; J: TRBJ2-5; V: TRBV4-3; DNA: TGCGCCAGCAGCCAAGATGTCTCCGTGGACAGTTATCAAGAGACCCAGTACTTC; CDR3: CASSQDVSVDSYQETQYF
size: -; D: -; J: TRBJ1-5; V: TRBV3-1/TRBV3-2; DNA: TGTGCCAGCAGCCAGGGAAGGGGCAATCAGCCCCAGCATTTT; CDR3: CASSQGRGNQPQHF
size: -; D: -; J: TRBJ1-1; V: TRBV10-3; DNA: TGTGCCATCAGTGAGTCGAAGGGGAACACTGAAGCTTTCTTT; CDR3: CAISESKGNTEAFF
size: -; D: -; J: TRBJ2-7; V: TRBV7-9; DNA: TGTGCCAGCAGTAGGGCTACGGGGACCGATCCCTACGAGCAGTACTTC; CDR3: CASSRATGTDPYEQYF
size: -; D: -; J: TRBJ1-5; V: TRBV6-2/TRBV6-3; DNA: TGTGCCAGCAGTGACGGGCGGAGGGATCCTTGGGGTCAGCCCCAGCATTTT; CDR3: CASSDGRRDPWGQPQHF
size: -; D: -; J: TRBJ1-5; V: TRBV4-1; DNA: TGCGCCAGCAGCCAAGGTCCTGGTGGAAGTAGCAATCAGCCCCAGCATTTT; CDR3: CASSQGPGGSSNQPQHF
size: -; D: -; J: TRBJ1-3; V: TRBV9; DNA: TGTGCCAGCAGCCCAAGGACGGCTGGAAACACCATATATTTT; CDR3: CASSPRTAGNTIYF
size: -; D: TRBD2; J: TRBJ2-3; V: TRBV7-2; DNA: TGTGCCAGCAGCTTAGTTGCGGGGGGAGTCACAGATACGCAGTATTTT; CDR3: CASSLVAGGVTDTQYF
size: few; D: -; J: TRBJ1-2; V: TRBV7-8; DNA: TGTGCCAGCAGCTTGACGTTGGGATACGGAGGCTATGGCTACACCTTC; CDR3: CASSLTLGYGGYGYTF
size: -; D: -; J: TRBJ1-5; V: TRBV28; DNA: TGTGCCAGCAGTTTCGTGGTCGGTGCAGGGGACGGTCAGCCCCAGCATTTT; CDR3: CASSFVVGAGDGQPQHF
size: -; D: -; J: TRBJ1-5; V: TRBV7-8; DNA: TGTGCCAGCAGCTTCGGACAGATCAATCAGCCCCAGCATTTT; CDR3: CASSFGQINQPQHF
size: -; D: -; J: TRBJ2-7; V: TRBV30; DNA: TGTGCCTGGAAAGCAGGGTATTCTAACGAGCAGTACTTC; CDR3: CAWKAGYSNEQYF
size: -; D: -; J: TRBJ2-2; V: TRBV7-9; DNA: TGTGCCAGCAGCCCACGACAGGACCCGAACACCGGGGAGCTGTTTTTT; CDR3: CASSPRQDPNTGELFF
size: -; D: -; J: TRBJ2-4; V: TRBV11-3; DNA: TGTGCCAGCAGCTTAGACATTGGGGGAGCACTAGCCAAAAACATTCAGTACTTC; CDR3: CASSLDIGGALAKNIQYF
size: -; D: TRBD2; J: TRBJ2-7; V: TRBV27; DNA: TGTGCCAGCAGTTCCGGACTAGCGGGCCACCTATGGCCCGAGCAGTACTTC; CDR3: CASSSGLAGHLWPEQYF
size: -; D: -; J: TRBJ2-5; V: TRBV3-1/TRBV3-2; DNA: TGTGCCAGCAGCCAAATGGGCTCGGGCGGCGGGTACCAAGAGACCCAGTACTTC; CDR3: CASSQMGSGGGYQETQYF
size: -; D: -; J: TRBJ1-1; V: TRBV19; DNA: TGTGCCAGTAGCCAGACAGGAGGTCTGAACACTGAAGCTTTCTTT; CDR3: CASSQTGGLNTEAFF
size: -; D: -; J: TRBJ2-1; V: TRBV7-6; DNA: TGTGCCAGCAGCTTAGCGCCCAATGAGCAGTTCTTC; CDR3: CASSLAPNEQFF
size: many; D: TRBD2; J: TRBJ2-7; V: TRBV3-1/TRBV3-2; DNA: TGTGCCAGCAGCCAAACCGGGCGGGGGGAGGCCTACGAGCAGTACTTC; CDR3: CASSQTGRGEAYEQYF
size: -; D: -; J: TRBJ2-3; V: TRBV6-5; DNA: TGTGCCAGCAGTTACGGGCAGTACACAGATACGCAGTATTTT; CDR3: CASSYGQYTDTQYF
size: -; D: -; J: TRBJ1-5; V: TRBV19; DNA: TGTGCCAGTACCGGTGGGGGAAATCAGCCCCAGCATTTT; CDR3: CASTGGGNQPQHF
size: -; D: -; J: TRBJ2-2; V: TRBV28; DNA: TGTGCCAGCAGTTTATATCAGGGCCACACCGGGGAGCTGTTTTTT; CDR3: CASSLYQGHTGELFF
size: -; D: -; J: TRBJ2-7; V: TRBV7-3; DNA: TGTGCCAGCAGCGGCGGCCTGACAGCGGCTCAAGAGCAGTACTTC; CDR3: CASSGGLTAAQEQYF
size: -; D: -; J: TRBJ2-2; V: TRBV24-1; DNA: TGTGCCACCAGTGCCAAAGGGCGCGACACCGGGGAGCTGTTTTTT; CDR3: CATSAKGRDTGELFF
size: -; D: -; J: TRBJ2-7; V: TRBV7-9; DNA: TGTGCCAGCAGCTTAGGACCCTCGGGCTCCTACGAGCAGTACTTC; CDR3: CASSLGPSGSYEQYF
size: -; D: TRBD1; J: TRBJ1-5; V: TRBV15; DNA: TGTGCCACCAGCAGTCGCACAGGGGTATCCCAGCCCCAGCATTTT; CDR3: CATSSRTGVSQPQHF